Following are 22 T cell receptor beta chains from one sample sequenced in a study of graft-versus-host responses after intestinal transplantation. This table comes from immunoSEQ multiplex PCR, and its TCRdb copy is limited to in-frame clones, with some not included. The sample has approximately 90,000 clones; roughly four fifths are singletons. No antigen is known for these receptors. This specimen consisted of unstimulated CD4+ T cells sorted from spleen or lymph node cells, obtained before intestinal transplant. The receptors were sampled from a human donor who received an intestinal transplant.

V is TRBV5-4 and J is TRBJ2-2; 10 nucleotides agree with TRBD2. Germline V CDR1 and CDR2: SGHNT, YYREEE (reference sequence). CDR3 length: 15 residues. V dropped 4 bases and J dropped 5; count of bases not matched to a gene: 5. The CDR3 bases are TGTGCCAGCAGCCTAGGACTAGCGGAAACCGGGGAGCTGTTTTTT. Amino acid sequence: CASSLGLAETGELFF.

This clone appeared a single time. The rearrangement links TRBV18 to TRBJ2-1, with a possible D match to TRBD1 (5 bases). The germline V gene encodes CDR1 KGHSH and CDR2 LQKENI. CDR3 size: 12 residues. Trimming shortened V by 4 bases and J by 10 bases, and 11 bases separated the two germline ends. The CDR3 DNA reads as TGTGCCAGCTCACGGGAAAGACAGGAGCAGTTCTTC. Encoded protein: CASSRERQEQFF.

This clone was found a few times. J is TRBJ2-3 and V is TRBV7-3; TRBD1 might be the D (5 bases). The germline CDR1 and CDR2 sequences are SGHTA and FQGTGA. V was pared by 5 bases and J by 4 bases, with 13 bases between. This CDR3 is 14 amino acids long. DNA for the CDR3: TGTGCCAGCAGCCTGGGGCCCCCGGCAGATACGCAGTATTTT. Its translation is CASSLGPPADTQYF. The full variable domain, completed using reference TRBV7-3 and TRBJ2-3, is GAGVSQTPSNKVTEKGKYVELRCDPISGHTALYWYRQSLGQGPEFLIYFQGTGAADDSGLPNDRFFAVRPEGSVSTLKIQRTERGDSAVYLCASSLGPPADTQYFGPGTRLTVL.

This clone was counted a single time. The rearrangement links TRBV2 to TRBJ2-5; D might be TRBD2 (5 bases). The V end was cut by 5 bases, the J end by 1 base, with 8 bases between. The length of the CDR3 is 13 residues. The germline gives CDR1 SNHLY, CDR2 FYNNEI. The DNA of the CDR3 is TGTGCCAGCAGTCGACTACTCCAAGAGACCCAGTACTTC. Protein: CASSRLLQETQYF.

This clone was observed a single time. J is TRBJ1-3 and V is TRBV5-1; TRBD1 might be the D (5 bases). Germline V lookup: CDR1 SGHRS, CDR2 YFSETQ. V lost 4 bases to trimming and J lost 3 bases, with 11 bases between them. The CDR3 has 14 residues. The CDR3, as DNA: TGCGCCAGCAGCCCCGGGGGTCTTGGAAACACCATATATTTT. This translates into CASSPGGLGNTIYF.

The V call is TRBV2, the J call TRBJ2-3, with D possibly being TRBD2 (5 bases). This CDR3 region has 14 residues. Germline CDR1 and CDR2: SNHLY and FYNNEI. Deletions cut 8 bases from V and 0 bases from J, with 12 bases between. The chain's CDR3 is CASDRESSTDTQYF. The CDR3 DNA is TGTGCCAGCGACCGGGAATCTAGCACAGATACGCAGTATTTT.

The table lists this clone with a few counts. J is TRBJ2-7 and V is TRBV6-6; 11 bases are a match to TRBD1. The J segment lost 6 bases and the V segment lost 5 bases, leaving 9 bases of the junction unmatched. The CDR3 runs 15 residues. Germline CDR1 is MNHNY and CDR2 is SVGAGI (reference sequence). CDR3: CASSAPGQGVIEQYF. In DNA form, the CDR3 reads TGTGCCAGCAGTGCCCCGGGACAGGGGGTAATCGAGCAGTACTTC.

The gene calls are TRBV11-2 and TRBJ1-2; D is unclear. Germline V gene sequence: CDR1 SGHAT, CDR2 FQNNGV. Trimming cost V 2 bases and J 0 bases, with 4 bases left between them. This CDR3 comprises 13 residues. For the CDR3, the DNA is TGTGCCAGCAGCTTAATAACTAACTATGGCTACACCTTC. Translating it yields CASSLITNYGYTF.

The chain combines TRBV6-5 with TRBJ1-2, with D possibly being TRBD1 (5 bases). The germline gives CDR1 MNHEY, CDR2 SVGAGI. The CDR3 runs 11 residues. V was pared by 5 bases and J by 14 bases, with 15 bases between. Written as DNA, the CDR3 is TGTGCCAGCAGTGAGTCTCCGGCAGGGACCTTC. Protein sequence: CASSESPAGTF.

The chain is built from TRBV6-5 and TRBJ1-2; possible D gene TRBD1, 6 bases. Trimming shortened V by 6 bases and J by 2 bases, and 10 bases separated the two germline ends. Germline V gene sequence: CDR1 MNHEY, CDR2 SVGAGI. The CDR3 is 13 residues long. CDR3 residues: CASSPGGNYGYTF. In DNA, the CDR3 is TGTGCCAGCAGCCCGGGGGGCAACTATGGCTACACCTTC.

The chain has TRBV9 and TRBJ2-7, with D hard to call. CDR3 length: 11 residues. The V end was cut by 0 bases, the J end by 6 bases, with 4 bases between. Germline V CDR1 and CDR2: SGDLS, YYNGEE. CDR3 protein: CASSVGAEQYF. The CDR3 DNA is TGTGCCAGCAGCGTAGGCGCCGAGCAGTACTTC.

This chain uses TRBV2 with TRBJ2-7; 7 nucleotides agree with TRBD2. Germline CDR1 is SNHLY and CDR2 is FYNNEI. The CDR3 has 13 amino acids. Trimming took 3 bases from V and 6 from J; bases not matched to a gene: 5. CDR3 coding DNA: TGTGCCAGCAGTGAGGCGGGAGTGGCCGAGCAGTACTTC. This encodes CASSEAGVAEQYF.

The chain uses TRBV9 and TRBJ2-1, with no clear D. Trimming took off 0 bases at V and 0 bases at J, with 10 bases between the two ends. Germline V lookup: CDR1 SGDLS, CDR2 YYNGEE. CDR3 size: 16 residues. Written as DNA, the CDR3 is TGTGCCAGCAGCGTAGGGGCAACGAGCTCCTACAATGAGCAGTTCTTC. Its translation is CASSVGATSSYNEQFF.

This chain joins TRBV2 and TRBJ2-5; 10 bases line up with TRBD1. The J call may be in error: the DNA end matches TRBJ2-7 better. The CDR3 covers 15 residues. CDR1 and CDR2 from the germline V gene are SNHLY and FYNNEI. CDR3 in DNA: TGTGCCAGCAGCGACAGACAGGGGGCTTCCCACGAGCAGTACTTC. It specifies CASSDRQGASHEQYF.

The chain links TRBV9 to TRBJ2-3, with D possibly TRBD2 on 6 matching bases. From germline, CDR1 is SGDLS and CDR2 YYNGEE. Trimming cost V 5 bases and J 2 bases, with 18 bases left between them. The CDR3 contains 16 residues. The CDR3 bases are TGTGCCAGCAGTGCCCTCGGGTCTAGCGACACAGATACGCAGTATTTT. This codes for CASSALGSSDTDTQYF.

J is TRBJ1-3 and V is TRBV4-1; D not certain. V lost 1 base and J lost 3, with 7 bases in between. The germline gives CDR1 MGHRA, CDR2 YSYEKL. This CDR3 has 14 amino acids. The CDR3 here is CASSQGGNGNTIYF. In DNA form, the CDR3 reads TGCGCCAGCAGCCAAGGAGGAAATGGAAACACCATATATTTT.

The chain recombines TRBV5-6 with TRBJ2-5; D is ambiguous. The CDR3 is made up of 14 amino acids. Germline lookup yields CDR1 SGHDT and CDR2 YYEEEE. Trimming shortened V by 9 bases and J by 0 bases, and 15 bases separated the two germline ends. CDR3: CAIVGDRYQETQYF. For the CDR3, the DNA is TGTGCCATTGTCGGAGACCGCTACCAAGAGACCCAGTACTTC.

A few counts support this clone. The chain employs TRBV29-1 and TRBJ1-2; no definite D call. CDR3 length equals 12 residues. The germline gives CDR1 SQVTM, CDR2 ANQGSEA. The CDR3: CRVAVGHYGYTF. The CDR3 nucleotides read TGCAGAGTAGCGGTCGGTCACTATGGCTACACCTTC.

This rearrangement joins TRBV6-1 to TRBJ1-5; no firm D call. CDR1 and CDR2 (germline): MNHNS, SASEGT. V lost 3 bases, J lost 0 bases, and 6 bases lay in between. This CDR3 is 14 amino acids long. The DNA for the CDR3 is TGTGCCAGCAGTGACTTGTATAGCAATCAGCCCCAGCATTTT. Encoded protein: CASSDLYSNQPQHF.

Here the CDR3 DNA reads TGTGCCAGCACCACCGGGACTAGCTCCTACAATGAGCAGTTCTTC. Residues: CASTTGTSSYNEQFF. The gene calls are TRBV28 and TRBJ2-1; 8 bases are a match to TRBD2. Trimming at V came to 7 bases and at J to 0 bases, leaving 5 bases not matched to a gene. Germline lookup yields CDR1 MDHEN and CDR2 SYDVKM. The CDR3 spans 15 residues. The variable domain in full, with the rest retrieved from reference TRBV28 and TRBJ2-1, is DVKVTQSSRYLVKRTGEKVFLECVQDMDHENMFWYRQDPGLGLRLIYFSYDVKMKEKGDIPEGYSVSREKKERFSLILESASTNQTSMYLCASTTGTSSYNEQFFGPGTRLTVL.

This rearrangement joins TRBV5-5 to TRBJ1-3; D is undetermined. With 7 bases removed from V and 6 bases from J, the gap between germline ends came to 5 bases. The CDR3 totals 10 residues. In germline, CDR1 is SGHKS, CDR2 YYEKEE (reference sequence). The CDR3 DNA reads TGTGCCAGCCAGGTAAACACCATATATTTT. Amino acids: CASQVNTIYF.

DNA of the CDR3: TGCGCCAGCAGCTTGGGTCCCAGGGGAGGCAATCAGCCCCAGCATTTT. Its translation: CASSLGPRGGNQPQHF. This chain joins TRBV5-1 and TRBJ1-5; a possible D gene is TRBD1 (6 bases). V was clipped by 0 bases and J by 2 bases, with 12 bases between them. Germline V gene data show CDR1 as SGHRS and CDR2 as YFSETQ. The CDR3 sequence is 16 residues long.